This passage covers 10 T cell receptor beta chains from one sample sequenced in a study of identifying expanded T cells in peripheral blood. Method: immunoSEQ multiplex PCR; TCRdb's copy keeps in-frame clones and lacks some. The top ten hold about 3.9% of the sample, which has 90,000 to 100,000 clones, around nine tenths seen once. The sequenced sample was blood. Receptor source: a person aged 18-70 years in good health.

This clone has just one count. The V gene is TRBV19, the J gene TRBJ2-6, with TRBD1 identical over 10 bases. The CDR3 has 17 residues. The trim removed 3 bases at V and 3 bases at J, leaving 5 bases unmatched. Germline V gene lookup returns CDR1 LNHDA and CDR2 SQIVND (reference sequence). Here the CDR3 reads CASSMTGGAFGANVLTF. The CDR3 DNA is TGTGCCAGTAGTATGACAGGGGGCGCATTTGGGGCCAACGTCCTGACTTTC.

This clone was seen once. The chain is built from TRBV5-1 and TRBJ2-5, with D hard to call. Germline CDR1 SGHRS, CDR2 YFSETQ. The CDR3 extends over 13 amino acids. V was clipped by 0 bases and J by 3 bases, with 6 bases between them. CDR3 amino acids: CASSLGTEETQYF. DNA for the CDR3: TGCGCCAGCAGCTTGGGGACCGAAGAGACCCAGTACTTC.

The rearrangement uses TRBV5-1 and TRBJ2-3; 7 bases agree with TRBD2. J lost 1 base, V lost 4 bases, and 9 bases had no gene match. Looked up from germline, CDR1 is SGHRS and CDR2 is YFSETQ. The CDR3 runs 16 residues. In DNA, the CDR3 is TGCGCCAGCAGCCTAACCGGACTAGGAGGCACAGATACGCAGTATTTT. Protein product: CASSLTGLGGTDTQYF.

This chain connects TRBV28 to TRBJ2-7, with 7 nucleotides matching TRBD1. Germline V gene sequence: CDR1 MDHEN, CDR2 SYDVKM. The CDR3 extends over 17 amino acids. The V and J ends lost 2 bases and 1 base, in that order; junction bases with no gene match: 11. The CDR3 bases are TGTGCCAGCAGTTTAGACCTCCGTCCAGGGGGTTCCTACGAGCAGTACTTC. It encodes CASSLDLRPGGSYEQYF.

This clone was found once. The chain has TRBV6-6 and TRBJ2-3; 8 bases match TRBD2. Germline trimming cut 6 bases from V and 2 bases from J; bases unmatched to any gene: 10. Germline-derived CDR1 and CDR2 are MNHNY and SVGAGI (reference sequence). This CDR3 region has 16 residues. The CDR3 coding sequence is TGTGCCAGCAGGGGACTTAGCGGGACTGACACAGATACGCAGTATTTT. It yields the protein CASRGLSGTDTDTQYF.

This chain uses TRBV19 with TRBJ2-1, with D possibly being TRBD2 (5 bases). The CDR3 is made up of 13 amino acids. Germline CDR1 and CDR2: LNHDA and SQIVND (reference sequence). The germline V and J ends were trimmed by 6 bases and 5 bases, with 11 bases remaining between them. Here the CDR3 reads CASRTLANNEQFF. In DNA, the CDR3 is TGTGCCAGTAGAACCTTAGCGAACAATGAGCAGTTCTTC.

This rearrangement joins TRBV25-1 to TRBJ2-5; 9 nucleotides align to TRBD2. V lost 1 base to trimming and J lost 5 bases; unmatched junction nucleotides: 8. Germline CDR1 and CDR2: MGHDK and SYGVNS. The CDR3 runs to 16 residues. The CDR3 nucleotides are TGTGCCAGCAGTGAATCCAAAGCGGGAGGAAGGGAGACCCAGTACTTC. Translating it yields CASSESKAGGRETQYF.

The chain links TRBV20-1 to TRBJ2-7; D is ambiguous. Germline assignment: CDR1 DFQATT and CDR2 SNEGSKA (reference sequence). Trimming stripped 0 bases from V and 5 bases from J, with 5 bases between. This CDR3 region has 11 residues. The CDR3 DNA reads as TGCAGTGCTAGAGAGTTCCACGAGCAGTACTTC. Protein product: CSAREFHEQYF.

The chain recombines TRBV18 with TRBJ1-5, with D possibly TRBD1 on 6 matching bases. The V end was cut by 6 bases, the J end by 0 bases, with 18 bases between. Germline CDR1 is KGHSH and CDR2 is LQKENI. The CDR3 spans 17 residues. CDR3 sequence reads: CASSPRTVGYSNQPQHF. The CDR3 region has the DNA TGTGCCAGCTCCCCCCGGACAGTTGGATATAGCAATCAGCCCCAGCATTTT.

In this sample, this clone turned up a few times. This chain uses TRBV2 with TRBJ2-7; 7 nucleotides line up with TRBD1. The junction had 14 bases not matched to a gene; V was cut back by 9 bases and J by 3 bases. The germline V gene has CDR1 SNHLY and CDR2 FYNNEI. The CDR3 covers 15 residues. In DNA form, the CDR3 reads TGTGCCAGTGGAGAGGACAACAGGGGCGACTACGAGCAGTACTTC. Translating gives CASGEDNRGDYEQYF.